The T cell receptor (beta chain) under discussion was sequenced for a study of regulatory T cells in long-lasting Graves disease. Germline V CDR1 and CDR2: MDHEN, SYDVKM. Deletions cut 3 bases from V and 0 bases from J, with 9 bases between. The CDR3 contains 15 residues. Described time point: newly diagnosed GD, antithyroid drugs for less than 3 months. From PBMCs, RNA was extracted and then used to make the TCR library. Assembly of TCR beta libraries relied on iRepertoire HTBI primers together with Arm-PCR of CDR3 regions. TCRdb re-derived calls from the multiplex PCR reads in MiXCR, one entry per CDR3 protein. The table lists 550,000 or so distinct CDR3 sequences, more than 10% of them singletons. Another study also made use of these data, one on T cells in Graves' hyperthyroidism and ophthalmopathy.

This TCR was recovered from a woman in her 30s with Graves disease. The sequencing here drew on peripheral blood mononuclear cells (PBMCs), taken at new diagnosis, from a patient treated with antithyroid drugs. V gene TRBV28 combines with J gene TRBJ1-5; D is uncertain. The CDR3 DNA follows: TGTGCCAGCAGTTTTCCCTCGTATAGCAATCAGCCCCAGCATTTT. Translated, it gives CASSFPSYSNQPQHF.